The following is a T cell receptor beta chain sequence with its context. With 4 bases removed from V and 8 bases from J, the gap between germline ends came to 18 bases. The CDR3 covers 15 residues. Germline V CDR1 and CDR2: MDHEN, SYDVKM. The data are from a study of shared clonotypes between healthy human individuals. Assay used: immunoSEQ multiplex PCR; TCRdb lists only in-frame clones, some missing. The table records 2 million to 3 million clones, 80% to 95% of them present only once. This rearrangement joins TRBV28 to TRBJ2-1; D possibly uses TRBD1 or TRBD2 (8 bases each). Sequencing was carried out using naive CD4+ T cells from PBMCs. The subset was: CD45RA+ positively selected. The clonotype comes from a man aged 18-30 years in good health. Some clones in this sample may be carry-over from other donors' samples. The CDR3 nucleotides read TGTGCCAGCAGTTCGGGGGGGACAGGAACCTATGAGCAGTTCTTC. Its translation: CASSSGGTGTYEQFF.